This TCR beta chain emerged from a study of blood T cell repertoires in COVID-19. Germline-derived CDR1 and CDR2 are SGDLS and YYNGEE. V dropped 0 bases and J dropped 2; count of bases not matched to a gene: 5. This CDR3 contains 16 residues. Produced via immunoSEQ multiplex PCR; TCRdb's table is partial and in-frame only. This table holds under 250,000 clones, roughly 80% found once. J is TRBJ2-1 and V is TRBV9; TRBD2 matches 7 bases. Specimen: peripheral blood. This clonotype was sampled from a woman aged 70-85 years with acute or convalescent COVID-19. CDR3 nucleotides: TGTGCCAGCAGCGTAGTCTCCGGGAGGCCCTACAATGAGCAGTTCTTC. Amino acid sequence: CASSVVSGRPYNEQFF.